The T cell receptor beta chain under discussion was sequenced for a study of blood T cell repertoires in COVID-19. Study in general: PBMCs, B-cell-depleted T cells, or T cells were the source of the cDNA or gDNA that made up the material.

This CDR3 contains 13 residues. From germline, CDR1 is SQVTM and CDR2 ANQGSEA. Only in-frame clones appear in the TCRdb table, and some are missing; sequencing was by immunoSEQ multiplex PCR. The sample records a few hundred thousand clones, about 83% being singletons. The receptor comes from a man aged 25-45 years who had recovered from COVID-19. The V call is TRBV29-1, the J call TRBJ2-1; 7 positions match TRBD1. Sequencing input: peripheral blood. CDR3 DNA: TGCAGTGGGACAGACCTTTTGTTAAATGAGCAGTTCTTC. Encoded protein: CSGTDLLLNEQFF.